Below are 22 T cell receptor beta chains sequenced from a single sample in a study of control samples from healthy donors and cancer patients. TCRdb's copy holds only in-frame clones and misses some; the assay was immunoSEQ multiplex PCR. The table includes fewer than 200,000 clones, 88% detected once. Sequencing was done on a sample of blood. These receptors originate from a woman aged 25-40 years in good health.

This clone was seen only once. The chain joins TRBV11-2 to TRBJ2-3, with 8 bases fitting TRBD2. Germline CDR1 reads SGHAT; CDR2 reads FQNNGV. J gave up 2 bases and V 7 bases, and 8 bases lay outside the gene matches. The CDR3 length is 15 residues. CDR3 residues: CASKLAGPSTDTQYF. In DNA form, the CDR3 reads TGTGCCAGCAAGCTAGCGGGCCCCTCCACAGATACGCAGTATTTT.

V gene TRBV5-1 combines with J gene TRBJ1-4; tentatively, D is TRBD1 (6 bases). Germline V gene lookup returns CDR1 SGHRS and CDR2 YFSETQ. V lost 0 bases to trimming and J lost 8 bases, with 14 bases between them. This CDR3 region has 15 residues. The CDR3 nucleotides read TGCGCCAGCAGCTTGGAGACAGGCGGAAAGGAAAAACTGTTTTTT. The encoded protein is CASSLETGGKEKLFF.

This clone was seen once. Other DNA sequences in this sample translate to the same CDR3. V usage is TRBV5-1 and J usage is TRBJ2-7, with D possibly matching TRBD1 (6 bases). The CDR3 covers 14 residues. The ends were cut back, 0 bases at V and 4 bases at J, with 11 bases in the middle. Germline values: CDR1 SGHRS, CDR2 YFSETQ. DNA for the CDR3: TGCGCCAGCAGCTTGGGAGGGGGTGGATACGAGCAGTACTTC. Amino acid sequence: CASSLGGGGYEQYF.

The rearrangement uses TRBV3-1 (or the pseudogene TRBV3-2) and TRBJ2-7, with 7 bases identical to TRBD1. The CDR3 runs 15 residues. CDR1 and CDR2 (germline): LGHDT, YNNKEL (reference sequence). The ends lost 1 base at V and 4 bases at J; junction bases unmatched: 7. The CDR3 reads CASSQAGTVFYEQYF. As DNA, the CDR3 is TGTGCCAGCAGCCAAGCTGGGACAGTATTTTACGAGCAGTACTTC.

The rearrangement joins TRBV4-1 to TRBJ2-3; no firm D call. Germline loops: CDR1 MGHRA, CDR2 YSYEKL. CDR3 length equals 12 residues. Trimming stripped 3 bases from V and 6 bases from J, with 7 bases between. As DNA, the CDR3 is TGCGCCAGCAGCCAGACTCGGGATACGCAGTATTTT. Its translation: CASSQTRDTQYF.

This rearrangement joins TRBV2 to TRBJ1-4, with D perhaps TRBD1 (6 bases). The ends were cut back, 2 bases at V and 6 bases at J, with 10 bases in the middle. The CDR3 consists of 14 residues. CDR1 and CDR2 (germline): SNHLY, FYNNEI. The CDR3 DNA follows: TGTGCCAGCAGTGAACGGGGGGCATATGAAAAACTGTTTTTT. It encodes CASSERGAYEKLFF.

This chain links TRBV19 with TRBJ2-3; the D is unclear. V was shortened by 7 bases and J by 4 bases, with 9 bases between the two germline ends. CDR3 length: 12 residues. Germline V gives CDR1 LNHDA, CDR2 SQIVND (reference sequence). This chain's CDR3 is CASKTGSDTQYF. The CDR3 DNA sequence: TGTGCCAGTAAAACCGGGTCAGATACGCAGTATTTT.

V usage is TRBV11-2 and J usage is TRBJ1-1; D not resolved. V dropped 3 bases and J dropped 4 bases, with 6 bases sitting between them. The CDR3 runs to 12 residues. Germline CDR1 is SGHAT and CDR2 is FQNNGV. CDR3 in DNA: TGTGCCAGCAGCTTCAGTGGCACTGAAGCTTTCTTT. This encodes CASSFSGTEAFF. Supplemented by reference TRBV11-2 and TRBJ1-1, the full variable domain reads EAGVAQSPRYKIIEKRQSVAFWCNPISGHATLYWYQQILGQGPKLLIQFQNNGVVDDSQLPKDRFSAERLKGVDSTLKIQPAKLEDSAVYLCASSFSGTEAFFGQGTRLTVV.

This chain links TRBV10-3 with TRBJ2-5, with TRBD2 identical over 7 bases. CDR3 length: 15 residues. After removal of 0 bases from V and 1 base from J, the junction contained 2 bases not matched to a gene. Germline-derived CDR1 and CDR2 are ENHRY and SYGVKD. The CDR3 DNA is TGTGCCATCAGTGAGTCATCTAGCGGCCAAGAGACCCAGTACTTC. Translation gives CAISESSSGQETQYF.

J is TRBJ1-5 and V is TRBV27; possibly TRBD1 for D (5 bases). Trimming took off 10 bases at V and 2 bases at J, with 18 bases between the two ends. This CDR3 region has 15 residues. Germline V gene lookup returns CDR1 MNHEY and CDR2 SMNVEV (reference sequence). The CDR3: CAILPRGGGNQPQHF. CDR3 nucleotide sequence: TGTGCCATACTTCCTCGGGGAGGGGGCAATCAGCCCCAGCATTTT.

The chain joins TRBV2 to TRBJ1-2; 7 nucleotides agree with TRBD1. Germline lookup yields CDR1 SNHLY and CDR2 FYNNEI. V lost 3 bases and J lost 5; bases outside the gene matches: 9. This CDR3 is 15 amino acids long. CDR3 residues: CASSEGPGGPYGYTF. The CDR3 DNA sequence: TGTGCCAGCAGTGAGGGACCAGGGGGGCCTTATGGCTACACCTTC.

The chain employs TRBV28 and TRBJ1-6; possibly TRBD1 for D (5 bases). CDR1 and CDR2 from the germline V gene are MDHEN and SYDVKM. V lost 11 bases to trimming and J lost 7 bases, with 12 bases between them. There are 12 residues in the CDR3. The chain's CDR3 is CASGTANSPLHF. The DNA for the CDR3 is TGTGCCTCCGGGACCGCAAATTCACCCCTCCACTTT.

The gene calls are TRBV11-1 and TRBJ2-5; possible D gene TRBD2, 6 bases. Trimming shortened V by 6 bases and J by 2 bases, and 16 bases separated the two germline ends. The CDR3 length is 15 residues. Germline V gene sequence: CDR1 SGHAT, CDR2 FQDESV (reference sequence). The CDR3 protein is CASSVTSGLQETQYF. CDR3 nucleotide sequence: TGTGCCAGCAGTGTTACGTCGGGACTGCAAGAGACCCAGTACTTC.

This clone was observed once. V is TRBV3-1 (or the pseudogene TRBV3-2) and J is TRBJ2-3; the D is unclear. Germline V gene data show CDR1 as LGHDT and CDR2 as YNNKEL (reference sequence). The CDR3 sequence is 12 residues long. V was pared by 4 bases and J by 6 bases, with 8 bases between. CDR3 in DNA: TGTGCCAGCAGCCGATGGACGGATACGCAGTATTTT. Amino acids: CASSRWTDTQYF.

The CDR3 protein is CASSSGTEALGYGYTF. The CDR3 DNA follows: TGTGCCAGCTCATCAGGGACAGAGGCCCTGGGCTATGGCTACACCTTC. The chain has TRBV18 and TRBJ1-2; 7 bases line up with TRBD1. This CDR3 region has 16 residues. The germline CDR1 and CDR2 sequences are KGHSH and LQKENI. V was pared by 5 bases and J by 4 bases, with 13 bases of the junction left unmatched.

The genes are TRBV6-5 and TRBJ1-3; no clear D. This CDR3 region has 15 residues. Trimming shortened V by 2 bases and J by 4 bases, and 12 bases separated the two germline ends. Per germline, CDR1 MNHEY and CDR2 SVGAGI. The DNA for the CDR3 is TGTGCCAGCAGTTACCGGAGCGGCGAGGGAAACACCATATATTTT. This sequence encodes CASSYRSGEGNTIYF.

This clone was seen once. V usage is TRBV6-5 and J usage is TRBJ1-2, with D perhaps matching TRBD1 (5 bases). V lost 5 bases and J 2 bases, leaving 12 bases between the germline ends. This CDR3 has 14 amino acids. CDR1 is MNHEY and CDR2 is SVGAGI in the germline V gene. This chain's CDR3 is CASSPGRNNYGYTF. The CDR3 nucleotides read TGTGCCAGCAGTCCGGGACGAAACAACTATGGCTACACCTTC.

V gene TRBV5-1 combines with J gene TRBJ1-2; 10 nucleotides agree with TRBD1. Per the germline V gene, CDR1 is SGHRS and CDR2 is YFSETQ. This CDR3 is built from 14 residues. V lost 4 bases and J lost 8; bases outside the gene matches: 8. CDR3 in amino acids: CASSEGQGMVGYTF. CDR3 nucleotides: TGCGCCAGCAGCGAGGGACAGGGGATGGTAGGCTACACCTTC.

V usage is TRBV7-9 and J usage is TRBJ2-1; 10 bases fit TRBD2. Germline CDR1 and CDR2: SEHNR and FQNEAQ (reference sequence). The CDR3 length is 15 residues. Trimming took 6 bases from V and 3 from J; bases not matched to a gene: 5. The CDR3 here is CASRLSSGGYNEQFF. CDR3 bases: TGTGCCAGCAGGCTTTCTAGCGGGGGCTACAATGAGCAGTTCTTC.

The V call is TRBV10-3, the J call TRBJ1-4, with TRBD1 matching 7 bases. V lost 6 bases, J lost 6 bases, and 13 bases stayed unmatched. Germline V gives CDR1 ENHRY, CDR2 SYGVKD. The CDR3 is made up of 16 amino acids. The CDR3 coding sequence is TGTGCCATCAGAGGACAGGTGGGGCACTTCTATGAAAAACTGTTTTTT. This translates into CAIRGQVGHFYEKLFF.

The V and J genes are TRBV27 and TRBJ2-7, with a tentative D call TRBD1 (5 bases). Germline CDR1 and CDR2: MNHEY and SMNVEV (reference sequence). The CDR3 sequence is 15 residues long. The ends were cut back, 2 bases at V and 0 bases at J, with 11 bases in the middle. The DNA of the CDR3 is TGTGCCAGCAGTTTAGGGGCGGTAAGCTCCTACGAGCAGTACTTC. It encodes CASSLGAVSSYEQYF.

The rearrangement uses TRBV2 and TRBJ1-5; no reliable D call. CDR1 and CDR2 (germline): SNHLY, FYNNEI. V dropped 1 base and J dropped 7 bases, with 11 bases sitting between them. This CDR3 spans 14 amino acids. CDR3: CASSEVTPQQPQHF. The CDR3, as DNA: TGTGCCAGCAGTGAAGTGACACCGCAACAGCCCCAGCATTTT.